The clone carrying this T cell receptor (beta chain) was observed at least ten times. Its target is unknown. This sample stems from a study of identical twins. Overall study findings and caveats: Models came in too low on out-of-frame TCR alpha sharing in monozygotic twins. Surplus twin overlap in beta out-of-frame sequences was less pronounced. Instead of following the same donors, the conclusions were based on cross-sectional statistical analysis.

TCRdb reprocessed the 5' RACE reads with MiXCR, giving one entry per CDR3 protein. The table records approximately 410,000 distinct CDR3 sequences, around 20% of them present only once. V was clipped by 9 bases and J by 2 bases, with 14 bases between them. The V gene's germline CDR1 is MNHEY and CDR2 SMNVEV (reference sequence). The CDR3 is 13 amino acids. The sample was naive T cells sorted from blood. The V gene is TRBV27, the J gene TRBJ2-7; either TRBD1 or TRBD2 may supply D (5 bases each). The sequence was collected from a man aged 50-59 years in good health. CDR3 protein: CASSRDPAYEQYF. The CDR3 DNA follows: TGTGCCAGTTCTCGGGACCCGGCCTACGAGCAGTACTTC.